Following are 24 T cell receptor beta chains from one sample sequenced in a study of T-cell reconstitution after alpha-beta-depleted transplantation in children. The TCRbeta library was prepared with unique molecular identifiers. Using its own MiXCR run on the PCR reads, TCRdb lists one record per CDR3 protein. In the table there are over 550,000 distinct CDR3 sequences, 8% to 11% of which are singletons. The material was PBMCs from the stem cell graft donor, obtained from the stem cell graft. The receptors derive from a human donor who donated a stem cell graft to a child with acute myeloid leukemia.

The rearrangement uses TRBV10-3 and TRBJ1-4; 8 positions agree with TRBD1. The CDR3 totals 15 residues. J lost 5 bases, V lost 4 bases, and 6 bases had no gene match. Germline values: CDR1 ENHRY, CDR2 SYGVKD. For the CDR3, the DNA is TGTGCCATCAGTGCGACAGGGGACCGGAATGAAAAACTGTTTTTT. Translation: CAISATGDRNEKLFF.

The chain couples TRBV5-1 to TRBJ2-7, with 12 bases matching TRBD2. Trimming removed 3 bases from V and 2 bases from J; junction bases left unmatched: 6. Germline loops: CDR1 SGHRS, CDR2 YFSETQ. The length of the CDR3 is 16 residues. CDR3 coding DNA: TGCGCCAGCAGCTCCACCGGGACTAGCGGGCCCTACGAGCAGTACTTC. It codes for CASSSTGTSGPYEQYF. Drawing the rest from reference TRBV5-1 and TRBJ2-7, the complete variable domain is KAGVTQTPRYLIKTRGQQVTLSCSPISGHRSVSWYQQTPGQGLQFLFEYFSETQRNKGNFPGRFSGRQFSNSRSEMNVSTLELGDSALYLCASSSTGTSGPYEQYFGPGTRLTVT.

This clonotype was recorded at least ten times. The V gene is TRBV9, the J gene TRBJ2-1; 9 nucleotides line up with TRBD2. CDR1 and CDR2 (germline): SGDLS, YYNGEE. The ends lost 7 bases at V and 9 bases at J; junction bases unmatched: 11. This CDR3 region has 14 residues. CDR3 in amino acids: CASSETSGRSEQFF. The CDR3 nucleotides read TGTGCCAGCTCCGAAACTAGCGGGCGAAGTGAGCAGTTCTTC. Filled out from reference TRBV9 and TRBJ2-1, the complete variable domain reads DSGVTQTPKHLITATGQRVTLRCSPRSGDLSVYWYQQSLDQGLQFLIQYYNGEERAKGNILERFSAQQFPDLHSELNLSSLELGDSALYFCASSETSGRSEQFFGPGTRLTVL.

Here the CDR3 reads CASSSWTSGFTYNEQFF. DNA of the CDR3: TGTGCCAGCAGCTCCTGGACTAGCGGGTTTACCTACAATGAGCAGTTCTTC. The rearrangement joins TRBV7-2 to TRBJ2-1; 11 bases are a match to TRBD2. The CDR3 consists of 17 residues. Per germline, CDR1 SGHTA and CDR2 FQGNSA. J lost 2 bases, V lost 4 bases, and 7 bases had no gene match. Supplemented by reference TRBV7-2 and TRBJ2-1, the full variable domain reads GAGVSQSPSNKVTEKGKDVELRCDPISGHTALYWYRQSLGQGLEFLIYFQGNSAPDKSGLPSDRFSAERTGGSVSTLTIQRTQQEDSAVYLCASSSWTSGFTYNEQFFGPGTRLTVL.

J is TRBJ2-1 and V is TRBV11-2; 8 bases agree with TRBD2. The junction had 11 bases not matched to a gene; V was cut back by 4 bases and J by 0 bases. This CDR3 is built from 18 residues. CDR1 is SGHAT and CDR2 is FQNNGV in the germline V gene. DNA of the CDR3: TGTGCCAGCAGCTCGGGACCAGCGGGAGCTCGCTCCTACAATGAGCAGTTCTTC. Its translation is CASSSGPAGARSYNEQFF.

In this sample, this clonotype turned up many times. The V gene is TRBV6-2 or TRBV6-3, the J gene TRBJ2-7; 9 bases are a match to TRBD1. This CDR3 comprises 15 residues. Trimming took 6 bases from V and 5 from J; bases not matched to a gene: 11. The germline gives CDR1 MNHEY, CDR2 SVGEGT. The CDR3 nucleotides are TGTGCCAGCAGACCCGGGGGACAGGGAAAAGACGAGCAGTACTTC. Translated: CASRPGGQGKDEQYF.

The V gene is TRBV12-3 or TRBV12-4, the J gene TRBJ2-7; the match to TRBD1 covers 7 bases. The CDR3 extends over 12 amino acids. Unmatched junction bases numbered 3, after V lost 5 bases and J lost 5 bases. The CDR3 spells CASSNTGDEQYF. The CDR3 nucleotides read TGTGCCAGCAGTAACACAGGGGACGAGCAGTACTTC.

CDR3: CASSDSRLLSENQPQHF. DNA for the CDR3: TGTGCCAGCAGTGATAGTCGCCTACTCAGCGAAAATCAGCCCCAGCATTTT. The V gene is TRBV25-1, the J gene TRBJ1-5, with unresolved D. Germline V CDR1 and CDR2: MGHDK, SYGVNS. The CDR3 contains 17 residues. V was shortened by 3 bases and J by 4 bases, with 19 bases between the two germline ends.

Many counts were recorded for this clonotype. At one of its ends the junction is not consistent with the germline gene, which may arise from a read error. This rearrangement joins TRBV5-1 to TRBJ2-1, with D maybe TRBD2 (6 bases). Looked up from germline, CDR1 is SGHRS and CDR2 is YFSETQ. The CDR3 sequence is 15 residues long. The CDR3 is CASSLEGTSYNEQFF. The CDR3 nucleotides read TGTGCCAGCAGCTTAGAGGGGACTTCCTACAATGAGCAGTTCTTC.

This sequence joins TRBV7-3 and TRBJ2-3; D may be TRBD2 (5 bases). The CDR3 is 17 amino acids. V lost 5 bases to trimming and J lost 1 base, with 19 bases between them. Looked up from germline, CDR1 is SGHTA and CDR2 is FQGTGA. The CDR3 DNA reads TGTGCCAGCAGCCAAGAGGGTGGGAGCGAGGGCACAGATACGCAGTATTTT. Encoded protein: CASSQEGGSEGTDTQYF.

This clonotype was observed many times. The V and J genes are TRBV6-4 and TRBJ2-5; 14 bases are a match to TRBD2. J lost 1 base, V lost 5 bases, and 12 bases had no gene match. The CDR3 is 19 residues long. CDR1 is MRHNA and CDR2 is SNTAGT in the germline V gene. The CDR3 region is CASSHGTSGRKGIQETQYF. The CDR3 coding sequence is TGTGCCAGCAGTCACGGGACTAGCGGGAGAAAAGGGATCCAAGAGACCCAGTACTTC.

The chain employs TRBV2 and TRBJ2-3; D unresolved. Looked up from germline, CDR1 is SNHLY and CDR2 is FYNNEI. V lost 8 bases to trimming and J lost 2 bases, with 5 bases between them. This CDR3 is 11 amino acids long. The DNA of the CDR3 is TGTGCCAGCGGGAACACAGATACGCAGTATTTT. It is translated as CASGNTDTQYF.

This chain uses TRBV5-8 with TRBJ2-7, with D possibly called TRBD1 or TRBD2 (5 bases each). Germline V gene lookup returns CDR1 SGHTS and CDR2 YDEGEE. The V and J ends lost 4 bases and 1 base respectively, with 15 bases between them. The CDR3 is 15 amino acids. CDR3 amino acids: CASSPSGRRSYEQYF. The CDR3 nucleotides read TGTGCCAGCAGCCCGTCGGGGCGTCGGTCCTACGAGCAGTACTTC.

This clonotype showed up just a few times. The CDR3 protein is CASRASGNYEQYF. The CDR3 DNA sequence: TGTGCCAGCAGGGCTAGCGGGAACTACGAGCAGTACTTC. The chain joins TRBV28 to TRBJ2-7; TRBD2 aligns across 9 bases. Germline V CDR1 and CDR2: MDHEN, SYDVKM. J was trimmed by 3 bases and V by 6 bases; bases with no gene match: 3. The CDR3 is 13 amino acids.

This clonotype occurred a few times. The rearrangement links TRBV20-1 to TRBJ1-6; 7 positions agree with TRBD1. J gave up 5 bases and V 6 bases, and 10 bases lay outside the gene matches. The CDR3 spans 15 residues. Germline CDR1 DFQATT, CDR2 SNEGSKA (reference sequence). In DNA form, the CDR3 reads TGCAGTGCGCAAACAAACAGGGGAGATAATTCACCCCTCCACTTT. This translates into CSAQTNRGDNSPLHF.

In this sample, this clonotype turned up a few times. The V and J genes are TRBV20-1 and TRBJ2-6; tentatively, D is TRBD1 (5 bases). CDR1 is DFQATT and CDR2 is SNEGSKA in the germline V gene (reference sequence). There are 15 residues in the CDR3. Between the trimmed V and J ends, which lost 3 bases and 2 bases, there was a span of 11 bases. The CDR3 region is CSARDARAGANVLTF. CDR3 DNA sequence: TGCAGTGCTAGGGATGCCAGGGCTGGGGCCAACGTCCTGACTTTC.

A few counts support this clonotype. The chain joins TRBV30 to TRBJ2-7; D may correspond to TRBD1 or TRBD2 (5 bases each). V lost 2 bases, J lost 2 bases, and 25 bases lay in between. The CDR3 is made up of 18 amino acids. Germline loops: CDR1 GTSNPN, CDR2 SVGIG (reference sequence). CDR3 in amino acids: CAWSPVLGTGTRAYEQYF. The CDR3 nucleotides read TGTGCCTGGAGTCCAGTCTTGGGGACCGGAACACGAGCCTACGAGCAGTACTTC.

CDR3 DNA: TGTGCCAGCAGTTATCCCGGACAGGGGAGGTCTGGAAACACCATATATTTT. Protein sequence: CASSYPGQGRSGNTIYF. The chain uses TRBV6-5 and TRBJ1-3; 9 positions match TRBD1. CDR1 and CDR2 (germline): MNHEY, SVGAGI. The trim removed 3 bases at V and 1 base at J, leaving 7 bases unmatched. The CDR3 is 17 amino acids.

The gene calls are TRBV3-1 and TRBJ2-5; 7 bases are a match to TRBD2. After removal of 4 bases from V and 2 bases from J, the junction contained 10 bases not matched to a gene. The CDR3 contains 16 residues. CDR1 is LGHDT and CDR2 is YNNKEL in the germline V gene (reference sequence). The DNA for the CDR3 is TGTGCCAGCAGCCGGCTCAGAGCGGGACTTCAAGAGACCCAGTACTTC. Its translation: CASSRLRAGLQETQYF.

The table lists this clonotype with many counts. This chain links TRBV27 with TRBJ2-7, with TRBD2 matching 12 bases. Germline trimming cut 1 base from V and 2 bases from J; bases unmatched to any gene: 3. Germline CDR1 and CDR2: MNHEY and SMNVEV (reference sequence). The CDR3 totals 16 residues. CDR3 sequence reads: CASSLYGTSGPYEQYF. For the CDR3, the DNA is TGTGCCAGCAGTTTATATGGGACTAGCGGGCCCTACGAGCAGTACTTC.

The chain couples TRBV29-1 to TRBJ2-1; either TRBD1 or TRBD2 may supply D (5 bases each). In germline, CDR1 is SQVTM, CDR2 ANQGSEA. This CDR3 contains 14 residues. V was pared by 3 bases and J by 7 bases, with 16 bases between. In nucleotides, the CDR3 is TGCAGCGTTGATGGTCAGGGAGATACAAATGAGCAGTTCTTC. Translating it yields CSVDGQGDTNEQFF.

Comment on this clonotype: This clone may be a read error of a much larger clone one base away. This is likely a read error, given that the CDR3 carries no conserved phenylalanine or tryptophan at its end. The chain carries TRBV27 and TRBJ2-5; 7 nucleotides match TRBD1. CDR1 and CDR2 from the germline V gene are MNHEY and SMNVEV (reference sequence). V lost 3 bases to trimming and J lost 0 bases; unmatched junction nucleotides: 4. CDR3 length: 15 amino acids. CDR3 sequence reads: CASSLTGSYQETQYI. As DNA, the CDR3 is TGTGCCAGCAGTTTGACAGGGAGCTACCAAGAGACCCAGTACATC.

This clonotype was seen more than once but under ten times. This chain links TRBV29-1 with TRBJ1-2; D is uncertain. Trimming shortened V by 4 bases and J by 6 bases, and 15 bases separated the two germline ends. The germline V gene encodes CDR1 SQVTM and CDR2 ANQGSEA. The CDR3 contains 13 residues. The chain's CDR3 is CSVGRDQLDGYTF. The CDR3, as DNA: TGCAGCGTTGGTAGAGACCAACTCGATGGCTACACCTTC.

This clonotype was seen a few times. This chain uses TRBV9 with TRBJ2-1; 8 nucleotides match TRBD2. This CDR3 comprises 17 residues. Per germline, CDR1 SGDLS and CDR2 YYNGEE. V lost 0 bases to trimming and J lost 5 bases; unmatched junction nucleotides: 10. The CDR3 DNA sequence: TGTGCCAGCAGCGTAGGATCGGGCGGGAGGTTGGACAATGAGCAGTTCTTC. This sequence encodes CASSVGSGGRLDNEQFF.